This T cell receptor beta chain was captured in a study of blood T cell repertoires in COVID-19. Across the whole study: The analysed material was cDNA or gDNA that came from T cells, B-cell-depleted T cells, or PBMCs.

In the authors' methods: From reference gene primer amplification, estimates of nucleated cell counts were derived. TCRdb's table, derived via immunoSEQ multiplex PCR, lists solely in-frame clones and lacks some. V and J calls and clone size are copied from that table; D and trimming were computed from the DNA. The profile shows around 140,000 clones, roughly 80% of them singletons. Losses at the gene ends were 6 bases for V and 6 bases for J; bases not matched to a gene: 6. This CDR3 contains 14 residues. The V gene's germline CDR1 is MGHDK and CDR2 SYGVNS. The V call is TRBV25-1, the J call TRBJ2-2, with 8 bases that match TRBD2. The sample consisted of peripheral blood. This receptor was obtained from a man between 65 and 80 years old who had recovered from COVID-19. The CDR3 bases are TGTGCCAGCAGGGGACTAGGCTGGGCCGGGGAGCTGTTTTTT. The encoded protein is CASRGLGWAGELFF.